The clone carrying this TCR beta chain was found once. Its target is not known. This specimen belongs to a study of T cell responses to AZD1222 COVID-19 vaccine. General study findings and limits: Donors skewed white British and female; clonal diversity was possibly underestimated.

From germline, CDR1 is MNHEY and CDR2 SVGEGT. This CDR3 has 15 residues. Trimming cost V 4 bases and J 5 bases; bases outside gene matches: 4. Sequencing used immunoSEQ multiplex PCR; TCRdb keeps in-frame clones, though not all of them. The sample lists about 130,000 clones; 87% were seen once. This sequence was found in an adult in good health. The sample in question was peripheral blood, obtained on day 0 of AZD1222 vaccination. The rearrangement links TRBV6-2 or TRBV6-3 to TRBJ2-1; 11 bases match TRBD2. The CDR3 DNA is TGTGCCAGCAGTTCCGGGACTAGCGGTAACAATGAGCAGTTCTTC. It encodes CASSSGTSGNNEQFF.